This T cell receptor (beta chain) was recorded in a study of blood T cell repertoires in COVID-19. Source study methods: Amplification of reference gene primers was used by the study to estimate nucleated cell counts. TCRdb's table, derived via immunoSEQ multiplex PCR, lists solely in-frame clones and lacks some. The V and J calls and the clone size are those of that table, but D and trimming were determined from the DNA. Found here are over 400,000 clones, 86% of them singletons; the top ten hold over 1.1%. This clone was found a few times. V shed 3 bases and J shed 9 bases, with 12 bases lying between them. CDR1 is MNHEY, CDR2 SMNVEV, per germline (reference sequence). The CDR3 runs 14 residues.

J is TRBJ1-6 and V is TRBV27, with D perhaps matching TRBD1 (5 bases). The TCR comes from a woman aged 30 to 39 with active or convalescent COVID-19. What was sequenced was peripheral blood. CDR3: CASSLQGLISPLHF. In DNA, the CDR3 is TGTGCCAGCAGTTTGCAGGGCTTAATTTCACCCCTCCACTTT.